This is a list of T cell receptor beta chains from one sample in a study of blood T cells in healthy people across ages. TCRdb called the 5' RACE reads again in MiXCR, with one record for every CDR3 protein. This table has about a million distinct CDR3 sequences, approximately 38% appearing once. Sequenced input: blood. These receptors came from a man between 18 and 35 years old in good health. The CDR3 runs from the conserved cysteine through the conserved F or W. The D gene is left open where the match is weak. Some rows mark clone size as missing; the rest say once, few, many or name a class of expanded clone.

>NA|TRBV9|TRBJ1-1|few
CASSVGTDTEAFF
TGTGCCAGCAGCGTAGGGACGGATACAGAAGCTTTCTTT
>NA|TRBV18|TRBJ1-5|few
CASSPPTGRGSNQPQHF
TGTGCCAGCTCACCACCCACAGGGCGTGGCAGCAATCAGCCCCAGCATTTT
>NA|TRBV7-2|TRBJ1-1|NA
CASSAGYAEAFF
TGTGCCAGCAGCGCTGGGTACGCTGAAGCTTTCTTT
>NA|TRBV11-2|TRBJ2-1|many
CASSYQGIEQFF
TGTGCCAGCAGCTACCAGGGGATTGAGCAGTTCTTC
>NA|TRBV5-1|TRBJ1-4|NA
CASSFRTAPNEKLFF
TGCGCCAGCAGCTTCAGGACAGCTCCTAATGAAAAACTGTTTTTT
>TRBD1|TRBV7-9|TRBJ2-1|NA
CASSLEPTGGYEQFF
TGTGCCAGCAGCTTAGAACCGACAGGGGGTTATGAGCAGTTCTTC
>NA|TRBV20-1|TRBJ2-5|few
CSAPKGGLQETQYF
TGCAGTGCTCCCAAGGGGGGACTACAAGAGACCCAGTACTTC
>TRBD2|TRBV4-3|TRBJ2-5|NA
CASSQEWRGFDNEQYF
TGCGCCAGCAGCCAAGAATGGCGGGGGTTCGACAATGAGCAGTACTTC
>NA|TRBV27|TRBJ2-1|NA
CASSLRGGANSYNEQFF
TGTGCCAGCAGTTTAAGGGGGGGGGCGAACTCCTACAATGAGCAGTTCTTC
>TRBD2|TRBV6-5|TRBJ2-3|NA
CASSYSMRLAGESFTDTQYF
TGTGCCAGCAGTTACTCGATGCGCCTAGCGGGGGAATCATTCACAGATACGCAGTATTTT
>NA|TRBV29-1|TRBJ2-1|few
CSVDVGDSYNEQFF
TGCAGCGTTGACGTGGGGGACTCCTACAATGAGCAGTTCTTC
>TRBD2|TRBV20-1|TRBJ2-1|once
CSARPTSSPGDEQFF
TGCAGTGCTAGACCGACTAGCTCACCCGGCGATGAGCAGTTCTTC
>NA|TRBV5-1|TRBJ1-1|NA
CSTHEAFF
TGCAGCACTCATGAAGCTTTCTTT
>TRBD1|TRBV6-6|TRBJ2-7|few
CASSYSSGQGIGEQYF
TGTGCCAGCAGTTACTCGTCCGGACAGGGGATCGGCGAGCAGTACTTC
>NA|TRBV12-3/TRBV12-4|TRBJ1-1|few
CASISEAGQNTEAFF
TGTGCCAGCATCTCGGAGGCGGGGCAGAACACTGAAGCTTTCTTT
>NA|TRBV4-3|TRBJ1-2|NA
CASSQDGTRANYGYTF
TGCGCCAGCAGCCAAGACGGGACACGAGCTAACTATGGCTACACCTTC
>NA|TRBV12-3/TRBV12-4|TRBJ1-1|many
CASSYPPSTEAFF
TGTGCCAGCAGTTATCCGCCGTCCACTGAAGCTTTCTTT
>NA|TRBV6-2/TRBV6-3|TRBJ2-3|NA
CASSYRSSGDTQYF
TGTGCCAGCAGTTACCGATCTAGTGGAGATACGCAGTATTTT
>TRBD2|TRBV27|TRBJ2-1|NA
CASSLLGGGHNEQFF
TGTGCCAGCAGTTTATTGGGGGGGGGACACAATGAGCAGTTCTTC
>NA|TRBV7-2|TRBJ1-4|NA
CASTQGVYDEKLFF
TGTGCCAGCACTCAAGGGGTATATGATGAAAAACTGTTTTTT
>NA|TRBV29-1|TRBJ2-2|NA
CSVSGQNTGELFF
TGCAGCGTTTCCGGACAGAACACCGGGGAGCTGTTTTTT
>TRBD1|TRBV4-1|TRBJ2-3|NA
CASSQEWTGGSTDTQYF
TGCGCCAGCAGCCAAGAGTGGACAGGGGGAAGCACAGATACGCAGTATTTT
>NA|TRBV18|TRBJ2-5|few
CASFEWETQYF
TGTGCCAGCTTTGAATGGGAGACCCAGTACTTC
>TRBD2|TRBV11-2|TRBJ2-1|NA
CASSSSNMASGGYGEQFF
TGTGCCAGCAGCTCAAGTAATATGGCTAGCGGGGGGTATGGTGAGCAGTTCTTC
>NA|TRBV29-1|TRBJ2-5|NA
CSVEGRAGPYF
TGCAGCGTTGAGGGCCGGGCCGGACCGTACTTC
>NA|TRBV7-2|TRBJ1-2|few
CASSLLMSRAQGYTF
TGTGCCAGCAGCTTACTCATGTCCCGTGCTCAGGGCTACACCTTC
>NA|TRBV20-1|TRBJ1-3|NA
CSARAGGGNTIYF
TGCAGTGCTAGAGCTGGAGGGGGAAACACCATATATTTT
>NA|TRBV6-2/TRBV6-3|TRBJ1-4|NA
CASSYYRADNEKLFF
TGTGCCAGCAGTTACTACCGGGCCGATAATGAAAAACTGTTTTTT
>NA|TRBV5-1|TRBJ1-6|few
CASRLDDSPLHF
TGCGCCAGCAGACTGGACGATTCACCCCTCCACTTT
>TRBD2|TRBV7-7|TRBJ2-7|NA
CASSPRESSGNEQYF
TGTGCCAGCAGTCCGCGTGAAAGTAGCGGGAATGAGCAGTACTTC
>NA|TRBV19|TRBJ2-1|NA
CASSIEGVNEQFF
TGTGCCAGTAGTATAGAGGGGGTCAATGAGCAGTTCTTC
>NA|TRBV7-9|TRBJ2-4|NA
CASRPAEAKNIQYF
TGTGCCAGCAGACCCGCGGAAGCCAAAAACATTCAGTACTTC
>NA|TRBV27|TRBJ1-2|NA
CASSLSRVFSDSTYGYTF
TGTGCCAGCAGTTTATCTCGTGTCTTTTCGGACAGTACCTATGGCTACACCTTC
>NA|TRBV6-6|TRBJ2-5|NA
CASSYSMMDYNEQYF
TGTGCCAGCAGTTACTCCATGATGGACTACAATGAGCAGTACTTC
>NA|TRBV25-1|TRBJ2-7|NA
CASSGGPKQYF
TGTGCCAGCAGTGGCGGGCCGAAACAGTACTTC
>TRBD1|TRBV10-3|TRBJ1-6|NA
CAISELGTGVNSPLHF
TGTGCCATCAGTGAGCTTGGGACAGGGGTAAATTCACCCCTCCACTTT
>NA|TRBV18|TRBJ2-3|NA
CVSSPPFTDTQYF
TGTGTCAGCTCACCACCTTTCACAGATACGCAGTATTTT
>NA|TRBV25-1|TRBJ1-6|NA
CASSASGISYNSPLHF
TGTGCCAGCAGTGCCAGCGGGATCTCCTATAATTCACCCCTCCACTTT
>TRBD2|TRBV28|TRBJ2-3|NA
CASSLSPAGDDTDTQYF
TGTGCCAGCAGTTTAAGTCCAGCGGGGGACGACACAGATACGCAGTATTTT
>NA|TRBV5-6|TRBJ1-2|few
CASSLADGIGYTF
TGTGCCAGCAGCTTGGCGGACGGGATAGGCTACACCTTC
>TRBD1|TRBV2|TRBJ1-1|NA
CASSEGTGYPEAFF
TGTGCCAGCAGTGAAGGGACAGGGTACCCTGAAGCTTTCTTT
>NA|TRBV14|TRBJ1-4|once
CASSHIPVWGHNEKLFF
TGTGCCAGCAGCCATATCCCCGTGTGGGGACATAATGAAAAACTGTTTTTT
>NA|TRBV6-2/TRBV6-3|TRBJ2-3|NA
CASSPWTEPPTDTQYF
TGTGCCAGCAGTCCCTGGACAGAGCCTCCCACAGATACGCAGTATTTT
>NA|TRBV4-1|TRBJ2-3|few
CASSQKAGTSTDTQYF
TGCGCCAGCAGCCAAAAGGCGGGAACTAGCACAGATACGCAGTATTTT
>TRBD2|TRBV6-6|TRBJ2-3|NA
CASGRGSGGSRTDTQYF
TGTGCCAGCGGAAGGGGTAGCGGGGGGTCTCGCACAGATACGCAGTATTTT
>TRBD1|TRBV12-3/TRBV12-4|TRBJ2-1|NA
CASSFITGANEQFF
TGTGCCAGCAGTTTTATAACAGGGGCCAATGAGCAGTTCTTC
>NA|TRBV4-2|TRBJ2-7|NA
CASSQAGTGSSYNEQYF
TGTGCCAGCAGCCAAGCCGGGACGGGGTCCTCCTACAATGAGCAGTACTTC
>TRBD2|TRBV18|TRBJ2-7|NA
CASSPLPGLGEDEQYF
TGTGCCAGCTCACCTCTACCGGGACTAGGGGAGGACGAGCAGTACTTC
>TRBD1|TRBV4-1|TRBJ2-3|many
CASSLATGGIRDTQYF
TGCGCCAGCAGCCTGGCGACAGGGGGGATCAGAGATACGCAGTATTTT
>NA|TRBV28|TRBJ1-1|NA
CASSLRAAGLGEAFF
TGTGCCAGCAGTTTACGGGCCGCAGGGTTGGGTGAAGCTTTCTTT
>TRBD1|TRBV6-1|TRBJ2-7|NA
CASSERTGTYEQYF
TGTGCCAGCAGTGAGCGGACAGGGACCTACGAGCAGTACTTC